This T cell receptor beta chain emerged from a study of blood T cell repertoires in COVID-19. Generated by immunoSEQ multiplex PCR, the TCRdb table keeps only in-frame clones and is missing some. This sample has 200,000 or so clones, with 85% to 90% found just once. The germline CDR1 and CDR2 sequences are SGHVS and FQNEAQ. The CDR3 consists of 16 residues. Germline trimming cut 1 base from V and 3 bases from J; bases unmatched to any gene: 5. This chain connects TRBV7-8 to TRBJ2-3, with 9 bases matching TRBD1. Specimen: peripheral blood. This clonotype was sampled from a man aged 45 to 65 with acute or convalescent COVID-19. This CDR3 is CASSLGPGQGTDTQYF. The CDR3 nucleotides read TGTGCCAGCAGCTTAGGACCGGGACAGGGTACAGATACGCAGTATTTT.